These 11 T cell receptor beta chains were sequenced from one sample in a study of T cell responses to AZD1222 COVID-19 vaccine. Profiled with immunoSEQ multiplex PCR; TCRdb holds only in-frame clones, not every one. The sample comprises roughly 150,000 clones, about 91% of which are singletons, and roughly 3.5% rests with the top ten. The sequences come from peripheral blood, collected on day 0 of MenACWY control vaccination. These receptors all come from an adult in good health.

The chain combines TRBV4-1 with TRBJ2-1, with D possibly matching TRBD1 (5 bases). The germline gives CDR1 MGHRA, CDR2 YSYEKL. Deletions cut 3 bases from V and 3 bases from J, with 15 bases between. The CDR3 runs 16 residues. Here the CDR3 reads CASSHSQRGVYNEQFF. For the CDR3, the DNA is TGCGCCAGCAGCCATTCCCAAAGGGGCGTCTACAATGAGCAGTTCTTC.

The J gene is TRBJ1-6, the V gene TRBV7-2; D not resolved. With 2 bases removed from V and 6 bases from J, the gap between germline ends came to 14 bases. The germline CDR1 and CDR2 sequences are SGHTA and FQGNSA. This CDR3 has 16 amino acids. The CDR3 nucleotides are TGTGCCAGCAGCTTAAACGGTGTCCGGGTTAATTCACCCCTCCACTTT. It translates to CASSLNGVRVNSPLHF.

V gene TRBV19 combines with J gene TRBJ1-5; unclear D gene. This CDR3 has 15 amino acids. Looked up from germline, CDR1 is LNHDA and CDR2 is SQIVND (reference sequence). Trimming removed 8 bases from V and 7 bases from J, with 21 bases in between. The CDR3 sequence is CASYGNPAGPQPQHF. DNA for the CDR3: TGTGCCAGTTACGGAAACCCAGCGGGTCCCCAGCCCCAGCATTTT.

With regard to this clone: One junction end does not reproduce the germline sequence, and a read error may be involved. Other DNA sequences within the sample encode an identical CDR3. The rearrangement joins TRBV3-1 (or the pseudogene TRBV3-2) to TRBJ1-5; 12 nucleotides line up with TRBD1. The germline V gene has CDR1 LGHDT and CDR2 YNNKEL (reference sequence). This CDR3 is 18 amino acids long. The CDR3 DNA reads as TGTGCCAGCAGCCACGGGACAGGGGGCCCTCCGAGCAATCAGCCCCAACATTTT. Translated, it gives CASSHGTGGPPSNQPQHF.

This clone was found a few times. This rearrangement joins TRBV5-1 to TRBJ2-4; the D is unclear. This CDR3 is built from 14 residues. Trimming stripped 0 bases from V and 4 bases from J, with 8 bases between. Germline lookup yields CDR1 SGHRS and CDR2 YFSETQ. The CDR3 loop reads CASSLEGGKNIQYF. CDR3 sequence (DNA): TGCGCCAGCAGCTTGGAGGGTGGAAAAAACATTCAGTACTTC.

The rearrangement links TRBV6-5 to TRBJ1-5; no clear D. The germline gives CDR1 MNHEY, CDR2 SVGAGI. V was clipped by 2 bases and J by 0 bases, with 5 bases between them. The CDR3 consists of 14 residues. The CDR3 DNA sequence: TGTGCCAGCAGTTACCCGAATAGCAATCAGCCCCAGCATTTT. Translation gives CASSYPNSNQPQHF.

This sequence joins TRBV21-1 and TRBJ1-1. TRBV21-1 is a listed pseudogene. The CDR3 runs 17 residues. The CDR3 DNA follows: TGTGCCAGCACCGCACCCTCGGGGCGACGGAGGAACACTGAAGCTTTCTTT. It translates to CASTAPSGRRRNTEAFF.

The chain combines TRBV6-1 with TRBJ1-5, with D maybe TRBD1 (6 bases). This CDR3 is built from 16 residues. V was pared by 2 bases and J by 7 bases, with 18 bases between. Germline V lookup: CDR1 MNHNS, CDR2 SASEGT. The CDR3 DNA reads TGTGCCAGCAGTGAATACCAGGACAGCCGCGGCCAGCCCCAGCATTTT. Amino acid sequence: CASSEYQDSRGQPQHF.

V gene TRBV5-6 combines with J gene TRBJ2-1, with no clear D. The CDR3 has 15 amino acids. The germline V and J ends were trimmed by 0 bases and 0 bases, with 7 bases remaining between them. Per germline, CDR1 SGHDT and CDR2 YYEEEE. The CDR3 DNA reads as TGTGCCAGCAGCTTGGACAAGCGCTCCTACAATGAGCAGTTCTTC. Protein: CASSLDKRSYNEQFF.

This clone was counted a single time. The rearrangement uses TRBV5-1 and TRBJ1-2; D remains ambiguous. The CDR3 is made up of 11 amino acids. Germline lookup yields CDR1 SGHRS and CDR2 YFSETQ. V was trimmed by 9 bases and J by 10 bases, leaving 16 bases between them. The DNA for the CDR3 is TGCGCCACCAACCGGGAGCTCGACTACACCTTC. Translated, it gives CATNRELDYTF.

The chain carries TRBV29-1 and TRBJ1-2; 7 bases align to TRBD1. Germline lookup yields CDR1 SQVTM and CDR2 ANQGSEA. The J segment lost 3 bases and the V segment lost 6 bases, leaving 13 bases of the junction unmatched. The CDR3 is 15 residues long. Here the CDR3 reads CSVMTGINVDYGYTF. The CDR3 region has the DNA TGCAGCGTCATGACAGGGATAAACGTAGACTATGGCTACACCTTC. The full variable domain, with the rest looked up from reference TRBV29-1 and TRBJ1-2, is SAVISQKPSRDICQRGTSLTIQCQVDSQVTMMFWYRQQPGQSLTLIATANQGSEATYESGFVIDKFPISRPNLTFSTLTVSNMSPEDSSIYLCSVMTGINVDYGYTFGSGTRLTVV.